This TCR beta chain is drawn from a study of T cells in Graves' hyperthyroidism and ophthalmopathy. Study details: Once the initial diagnosis was made, peripheral blood was obtained before any treatment. Study-wide results and limits: Patients with ophthalmopathy were separated from those with stable hyperthyroidism by a 13 V-J model.

The CDR3 regions of TCR beta were amplified from RNA transcripts. The TCR CDR3 first-round RT-PCR relied on the HTBI primer set. TCRdb called the multiplex PCR reads again in MiXCR, with one record for every CDR3 protein. There are about 400,000 distinct CDR3 sequences in the sample; 15% to 17% occur only once, and around 7.7% lies in the top ten. The sample holds many counts of this clonotype. What it binds is not known. Germline CDR1 and CDR2: SGHDN and FVKESK. This CDR3 is built from 13 residues. Trimming shortened V by 6 bases and J by 3 bases, and 11 bases separated the two germline ends. Sequencing was performed on blood. The genes are TRBV14 and TRBJ1-2; tentative D call: TRBD1 (5 bases). This clonotype was sampled from a woman between 18 and 29 years old with Graves' hyperthyroidism. The CDR3 spells CASSLQVDYGYTF. Here the CDR3 DNA reads TGTGCCAGCAGTTTACAGGTGGACTATGGCTACACCTTC.